Listed below are T cell receptor beta chains from one sample, sequenced in a study of T cells in Graves' hyperthyroidism and ophthalmopathy. TCRdb called the multiplex PCR reads again in MiXCR, with one record for every CDR3 protein. The table includes under 700,000 distinct CDR3 sequences, 35% to 55% detected once. The sequenced material came from peripheral blood or thyroid tissue (not recorded which). Receptors were obtained from a young woman with Graves' hyperthyroidism. The CDR3 runs from the conserved cysteine through the conserved F or W. A D gene is named only where the DNA matches it firmly. Only part of the rows carry a size: once, few, many, or a class if the clone is expanded.

>.|12|TRBJ2-5|TRBV20-1|few
TGCAGTGCTAGAGCGGCGGGAGAGACCCAGTACTTC
CSARAAGETQYF
>TRBD1|15|TRBJ1-6|TRBV7-6|many
TGTGCCAGCAGCGCAGGGGGCGCGTTAAACTCACCCCTCCACTTT
CASSAGGALNSPLHF
>.|12|TRBJ1-4|TRBV2|once
TGTGCCAATGGCGAGGGTGGGGAAAAACTGTTTTTT
CANGEGGEKLFF
>TRBD1|16|TRBJ1-2|TRBV6-5|few
TGTGCCAGCAGTTACCTCGGGACAGGGAGAAGGGATGGCTACACCTTC
CASSYLGTGRRDGYTF
>.|13|TRBJ1-1|TRBV3-1|.
TGTGCCAGCAGCCAAGAAAGACGCGGTGAAGCTTTCTTT
CASSQERRGEAFF
>.|14|TRBJ1-2|TRBV5-1|many
TGCGCCAGCAGCTTGGCAGGGTCGGACTATGGCTACACCTTC
CASSLAGSDYGYTF
>.|13|TRBJ1-1|TRBV19|.
TGTGCCAGTCGGGTAGGGGGGGGGACTGAAGCTTTCTTT
CASRVGGGTEAFF
>.|14|TRBJ1-1|TRBV7-8|many
TGTGCCAGCAGCTTAGGAGTAGGGCGGACTGAAGCTTTCTTT
CASSLGVGRTEAFF
>.|11|TRBJ1-1|TRBV29-1|many
TGCAGCGTTTCGACAGTCACTGAAGCTTTCTTT
CSVSTVTEAFF
>.|13|TRBJ2-7|TRBV11-3|.
TGTGCCAGCAGCTTAGTGGCTATCTACGAGCAGCACTTC
CASSLVAIYEQHF
>.|15|TRBJ1-2|TRBV25-1|many
TGTGCCAGCAGTGAATATAATGTTATTAACTATGGCTACACCTTC
CASSEYNVINYGYTF
>.|13|TRBJ2-2|TRBV6-6|few
TGTGCCAGCGGCGTTGGGGTCACCGGGGAGCTGTTTTTT
CASGVGVTGELFF
>TRBD1|15|TRBJ1-2|TRBV25-1|.
TGTGCCAGCAGTGCTAGAGTGACAGGGGACTATGGCTACACCTTC
CASSARVTGDYGYTF
>.|17|TRBJ2-7|TRBV13|once
TGTGCCAGCAGCTTAGGAGCGCCGCAGGGCGTTTCGGCGGAGCAGTACTTC
CASSLGAPQGVSAEQYF
>TRBD1|15|TRBJ1-6|TRBV7-9|.
TGTGCCATCAGCCAGGGTGGGACAGGGAATTCACCCCTCCACTTT
CAISQGGTGNSPLHF
>.|13|TRBJ2-6|TRBV19|.
TGTGCCACCAAGGATTACAGGGCCAACGTCCTGACTTTC
CATKDYRANVLTF
>TRBD1|18|TRBJ1-2|TRBV2|.
TGTGCCAGCAGTGAAGCGCTTCGGACAGGGCCCTTAGGGAGTGGCTACACCTTC
CASSEALRTGPLGSGYTF
>.|14|TRBJ2-5|TRBV20-1|.
TGCAGTGTACCTCCCAGGGACATCCAAGAGACCCAGTACTTC
CSVPPRDIQETQYF
>.|15|TRBJ2-5|TRBV7-9|few
TGTGCCAGCAGTGTACTGACCGGGACACAAGAGACCCAGTACTTC
CASSVLTGTQETQYF
>TRBD1|14|TRBJ1-4|TRBV7-2|.
TGTGCCAGCAGCTTGGGCGGGACAGATGGAAAACTGTTTTTT
CASSLGGTDGKLFF
>.|11|TRBJ2-6|TRBV7-8|.
TGTGCCAGCAGCTTAGGGCATCTCGGGGTTTTC
CASSLGHLGVF
>.|12|TRBJ2-3|TRBV6-4|.
TGTGCCAGCAGTGACTGGGGGGGCGCGCAGTATTTT
CASSDWGGAQYF
>TRBD1|14|TRBJ1-1|TRBV7-8|many
TGTGCCAGCAGCTGGGACAGGGGGGAGGATAAAGCTTTCTTT
CASSWDRGEDKAFF
>.|13|TRBJ1-5|TRBV29-1|few
TGCAGCCCCCGACAGGACTTGAATCAGCCCCAGCATTTT
CSPRQDLNQPQHF
>TRBD1|13|TRBJ1-1|TRBV11-3|few
TGTGCCAGCAGCATCACAGGGGGGAATGAAGCTTTCTTT
CASSITGGNEAFF
>.|12|TRBJ1-1|TRBV29-1|many
TGCAGCGTTGAGGCGATGAACACTGAAGCTTTCTTT
CSVEAMNTEAFF
>.|10|TRBJ2-2|TRBV29-1|few
TGCAGCGTTGGCGGCGGGGAGCTGTTTTTT
CSVGGGELFF
>.|15|TRBJ1-5|TRBV20-1|.
TGCAGTGCTAGAGATCAAGGCCTTCTCAATCAGCCCCAGCATTTT
CSARDQGLLNQPQHF
>TRBD2|15|TRBJ2-6|TRBV7-2|few
TGTGCCAGCAGCATAGCGGGAGTCGGGGCCAACGTCCTGACTTTC
CASSIAGVGANVLTF
>.|12|TRBJ2-7|TRBV10-3|once
TGTGCCATCAGTGGCGGGTTCGACGAGCAGTACTTC
CAISGGFDEQYF
>.|13|TRBJ1-1|TRBV20-1|few
TGCAGTGCTAGAACATTCACGAACACTGAAGCTTTCTTT
CSARTFTNTEAFF
>.|14|TRBJ1-1|TRBV6-1|.
TGTGCCAGCAGTGGCGTCCCAGCAGACACTGAAGCTTTCTTT
CASSGVPADTEAFF
>TRBD1|13|TRBJ1-2|TRBV29-1|.
TGCAGCACCTTATCGGGGACAGGGGAAGGCTACACCTTC
CSTLSGTGEGYTF
>TRBD1|15|TRBJ1-1|TRBV15|few
TGTGCCACCAGCTCTAGGCCAGGGGGCAACACTGAAGCTTTCTTT
CATSSRPGGNTEAFF
>TRBD2|14|TRBJ2-2|TRBV5-4|.
TGTGCCAGCAGCTTGCTAGCGGGAAGCGGGGAGCTGTTTTTT
CASSLLAGSGELFF
>TRBD1|13|TRBJ1-2|TRBV7-9|few
TGTGCCAGCAGCCCGACAGGGTTAAATGGCTACACCTTC
CASSPTGLNGYTF
>TRBD1|13|TRBJ1-4|TRBV2|many
TGTGCCAGCAGTAGGGACAGGGAGGAAAAACTGTTTTTT
CASSRDREEKLFF
>.|15|TRBJ1-6|TRBV10-3|.
TGTGCCATCAGTGAGTCGGCAGGGGCGAATTCACCCCTCCACTTT
CAISESAGANSPLHF